The 29 T cell receptor beta chains presented below share a single source sample, sequenced in a study of post-analysis software for immune sequencing data. The study, taken as a whole, reports: The five TRBV segments detected at higher frequency in patients than in controls included TRBV5-6, TRBV5-1 and TRBV20-1.

TCR beta cDNA libraries included unique molecular identifiers. MiXCR, run by TCRdb on the PCR reads, gives a single entry per CDR3 protein. The profile shows about 770,000 distinct CDR3 sequences, under 60% of them singletons. Their cognate antigens are unknown. The sequencing input was blood. These receptors were obtained from a girl aged 10-17 years with multiple sclerosis.

The chain carries TRBV7-8 and TRBJ1-5; D uncertain. The V end was cut by 2 bases, the J end by 4 bases, with 15 bases between. Germline V gene lookup returns CDR1 SGHVS and CDR2 FQNEAQ. The CDR3 covers 16 residues. The CDR3 coding sequence is TGTGCCAGCAGCTTATACAACCGAGATACGAATCAGCCCCAGCATTTT. It encodes CASSLYNRDTNQPQHF.

The chain combines TRBV7-9 with TRBJ2-3, with D uncertain. V was cut by 5 bases and J by 0 bases, with 9 bases left in between. The germline V gene encodes CDR1 SEHNR and CDR2 FQNEAQ (reference sequence). This CDR3 is 14 amino acids long. CDR3 region: CASSTKASTDTQYF. CDR3 nucleotide sequence: TGTGCCAGCAGCACGAAGGCTAGCACAGATACGCAGTATTTT.

V usage is TRBV28 and J usage is TRBJ2-1; 8 bases map to TRBD1. The length of the CDR3 is 16 residues. With 4 bases clipped from V and 6 bases from J, the junction kept 11 bases outside the gene matches. In germline, CDR1 is MDHEN, CDR2 SYDVKM. In nucleotides, the CDR3 is TGTGCCAGCAGTTCGCGACAGGGGTTCATGGGCAATGAGCAGTTCTTC. It encodes CASSSRQGFMGNEQFF.

The chain uses TRBV4-1 and TRBJ1-1; D unresolved. The germline gives CDR1 MGHRA, CDR2 YSYEKL. V dropped 1 base and J dropped 0 bases, with 6 bases sitting between them. CDR3 size: 14 residues. CDR3 in DNA: TGCGCCAGCAGCCAAGGTCCCCTGAACACTGAAGCTTTCTTT. The encoded protein is CASSQGPLNTEAFF.

This chain joins TRBV12-5 and TRBJ1-2, with D unresolved. The V gene's germline CDR1 is LGHNT and CDR2 FRNRAP. The CDR3 spans 11 residues. Trimming removed 7 bases at V and 2 bases at J, with 5 bases between. CDR3 in DNA: TGTGCTAGTGAGATAAACTATGGCTACACCTTC. It encodes CASEINYGYTF.

This clonotype was seen a few times. The chain uses TRBV29-1 and TRBJ2-7; D might be TRBD1 (6 bases). Germline V lookup: CDR1 SQVTM, CDR2 ANQGSEA. Trimming pared 4 bases from V and 4 bases from J, leaving 17 bases between. The CDR3 loop spans 14 amino acids. CDR3 residues: CSVVDSTSQYEQYF. The CDR3 nucleotides read TGCAGCGTTGTGGACAGCACTAGTCAGTACGAGCAGTACTTC.

A few counts support this clonotype. The gene calls are TRBV20-1 and TRBJ2-1; 10 bases map to TRBD2. Germline V gives CDR1 DFQATT, CDR2 SNEGSKA (reference sequence). This CDR3 region has 13 residues. The CDR3 bases are TGCAGCCTCCTAGCGGGAGTGGGTAATGAGCAGTTCTTC. Its protein is CSLLAGVGNEQFF.

The chain links TRBV7-2 to TRBJ2-5, with unresolved D. Trimming stripped 5 bases from V and 0 bases from J, with 10 bases between. CDR3 length: 14 residues. CDR1 SGHTA and CDR2 FQGNSA come from the germline V gene. CDR3 sequence (DNA): TGTGCCAGCAGCGCCACAGTCTACCAAGAGACCCAGTACTTC. Translated, it gives CASSATVYQETQYF.

This clonotype came up a few times. V gene TRBV12-3 or TRBV12-4 combines with J gene TRBJ2-7; 8 bases match TRBD2. The J segment lost 5 bases and the V segment lost 4 bases, leaving 16 bases of the junction unmatched. The CDR3 is 17 amino acids. The CDR3 protein is CASSYGGLGGRSDEQYF. The CDR3 region has the DNA TGTGCCAGCAGTTACGGAGGGCTGGGCGGGAGGTCGGACGAGCAGTACTTC.

This clonotype was counted a few times. The chain links TRBV6-2 or TRBV6-3 to TRBJ2-5; D is possibly TRBD2 (6 bases). The CDR3 extends over 16 amino acids. Germline loops: CDR1 MNHEY, CDR2 SVGEGT. Between the trimmed V and J ends, which lost 4 bases and 4 bases, there was a span of 19 bases. The CDR3 DNA reads TGTGCCAGCAGTTTCGATACCGACAGAGCGGGAGAGACCCAGTACTTC. Protein sequence: CASSFDTDRAGETQYF.

This clonotype was observed a single time. The CDR3 DNA sequence: TGTGCCAGCAGTTCGCCGTTGACAGGCCTGAGCTCCTACAATGAGCAGTTCTTC. Amino acid sequence: CASSSPLTGLSSYNEQFF. This sequence joins TRBV12-3 or TRBV12-4 and TRBJ2-1, with a tentative D call TRBD1 (6 bases). The V gene lost 4 bases and the J gene lost 0 bases, with 19 bases spanning the gap. CDR3 size: 18 residues.

The CDR3 DNA sequence: TGTGCCAGCAGCCAGGGACTAGCCCATCGTGATGAGCAGTTCTTC. Its protein product is CASSQGLAHRDEQFF. The chain uses TRBV7-9 and TRBJ2-1; 9 nucleotides match TRBD2. Germline CDR1 SEHNR, CDR2 FQNEAQ (reference sequence). The V gene end was trimmed by 5 bases and the J gene end by 8 bases; junction bases not matched to a gene: 10. The CDR3 runs 15 residues.

The chain couples TRBV7-2 to TRBJ2-5; tentative D call: TRBD1 (5 bases). Trimming left V 5 bases short and J 5 bases short, with 12 bases between. This CDR3 comprises 13 residues. Germline loops: CDR1 SGHTA, CDR2 FQGNSA. This CDR3 is CASSRTRWETQYF. CDR3 nucleotide sequence: TGTGCCAGCAGCCGGACACGATGGGAGACCCAGTACTTC.

The V call is TRBV6-1, the J call TRBJ2-3; the match to TRBD2 covers 10 bases. This CDR3 comprises 15 residues. Germline-derived CDR1 and CDR2 are MNHNS and SASEGT. The trim removed 3 bases at V and 10 bases at J, leaving 10 bases unmatched. CDR3 sequence (DNA): TGTGCCAGCAGTGACCACCTGGAGACTAGCGGGTCGCAGTATTTT. It encodes CASSDHLETSGSQYF.

This chain uses TRBV7-2 with TRBJ2-1; 9 bases are shared with TRBD2. Germline-derived CDR1 and CDR2 are SGHTA and FQGNSA. V was clipped by 0 bases and J by 5 bases; unmatched bases: 11. This CDR3 spans 18 amino acids. The CDR3 sequence: CASSLASLRLAVHNEQFF. CDR3 DNA: TGTGCCAGCAGCTTAGCTAGCCTTCGACTAGCGGTCCACAATGAGCAGTTCTTC. The full variable domain, its missing parts supplied by reference TRBV7-2 and TRBJ2-1, is GAGVSQSPSNKVTEKGKDVELRCDPISGHTALYWYRQSLGQGLEFLIYFQGNSAPDKSGLPSDRFSAERTGGSVSTLTIQRTQQEDSAVYLCASSLASLRLAVHNEQFFGPGTRLTVL.

The rearrangement joins TRBV5-1 to TRBJ2-1; TRBD2 is a possible D gene (6 bases). Deletions cut 1 base from V and 0 bases from J, with 17 bases between. CDR3 length equals 18 residues. Germline CDR1 SGHRS, CDR2 YFSETQ. The CDR3 DNA follows: TGCGCCAGCAGCTTGCATTCAGCGGGCCGTAGCTCCTACAATGAGCAGTTCTTC. It encodes CASSLHSAGRSSYNEQFF.

This sequence joins TRBV28 and TRBJ2-3; the match to TRBD2 covers 15 bases. The CDR3 runs to 20 residues. V trimming: 0 bases; J trimming: 1 base; junction bases outside the gene matches: 8. Germline V gene sequence: CDR1 MDHEN, CDR2 SYDVKM. CDR3 bases: TGTGCCAGCAGTTTATGGGGACTAGCGGGAGGAATATGGGGCACAGATACGCAGTATTTT. Amino acids: CASSLWGLAGGIWGTDTQYF.

The J gene is TRBJ2-1, the V gene TRBV20-1; 8 bases agree with TRBD2. Per the germline V gene, CDR1 is DFQATT and CDR2 is SNEGSKA (reference sequence). J gave up 3 bases and V 1 base, and 5 bases lay outside the gene matches. The CDR3 totals 15 residues. In DNA form, the CDR3 reads TGCAGTGCTAGAGTGATTAGCGGGGTCTACAATGAGCAGTTCTTC. Protein: CSARVISGVYNEQFF.

The V call is TRBV6-6, the J call TRBJ2-5, with 7 bases that match TRBD2. The J call may not be correct, given that the DNA end is closer to TRBJ2-7. This CDR3 comprises 15 residues. Germline V gives CDR1 MNHNY, CDR2 SVGAGI (reference sequence). The CDR3 nucleotides are TGTGCCAGCAGGCAACCTGGACTAGAGGCATACGAGCAGTACTTC. It is translated as CASRQPGLEAYEQYF.

V gene TRBV4-2 combines with J gene TRBJ1-2, with D perhaps matching TRBD1 (5 bases). CDR1 is LGHNA, CDR2 YNFKEQ, per germline. CDR3 size: 15 residues. The V gene lost 0 bases and the J gene lost 8 bases, with 16 bases spanning the gap. CDR3 DNA sequence: TGTGCCAGCAGCCAAGATGGGGGAGGGAAAGTGGGCTACACCTTC. Protein product: CASSQDGGGKVGYTF.

The rearrangement joins TRBV10-3 to TRBJ2-7, with TRBD2 matching 9 bases. Losses at the gene ends were 4 bases for V and 0 bases for J; bases not matched to a gene: 4. Germline V lookup: CDR1 ENHRY, CDR2 SYGVKD. The length of the CDR3 is 15 residues. CDR3 DNA sequence: TGTGCCATCAGTGCCGCGGGGGGGATCTCCTACGAGCAGTACTTC. Translation gives CAISAAGGISYEQYF.

This clonotype was counted between two and nine times. The CDR3 reads CSARDSRNNEQFF. The CDR3 coding sequence is TGCAGTGCTAGAGATTCACGGAACAATGAGCAGTTCTTC. This chain joins TRBV20-1 and TRBJ2-1; no firm D call. Trimming stripped 0 bases from V and 5 bases from J, with 8 bases between. Germline V gives CDR1 DFQATT, CDR2 SNEGSKA (reference sequence). The CDR3 has 13 residues.

The chain employs TRBV2 and TRBJ2-7, with a possible D match to TRBD1 (6 bases). V lost 3 bases to trimming and J lost 3 bases, with 21 bases between them. Looked up from germline, CDR1 is SNHLY and CDR2 is FYNNEI. CDR3 length equals 17 residues. DNA for the CDR3: TGTGCCAGCAGTGATGACAGGTATCATTACGGTGGCTACGAGCAGTACTTC. This translates into CASSDDRYHYGGYEQYF.

This clonotype came up many times. This sequence joins TRBV29-1 and TRBJ2-4; 7 nucleotides match TRBD1. The junction had 14 bases not matched to a gene; V was cut back by 3 bases and J by 0 bases. Germline V gene sequence: CDR1 SQVTM, CDR2 ANQGSEA. This CDR3 is built from 18 residues. The CDR3 coding sequence is TGCAGCGTTGAGTGGGTGACAGGGAGTCCTCTAGCCAAAAACATTCAGTACTTC. The encoded protein is CSVEWVTGSPLAKNIQYF. The variable domain in full, completed from reference TRBV29-1 and TRBJ2-4, reads SAVISQKPSRDICQRGTSLTIQCQVDSQVTMMFWYRQQPGQSLTLIATANQGSEATYESGFVIDKFPISRPNLTFSTLTVSNMSPEDSSIYLCSVEWVTGSPLAKNIQYFGAGTRLSVL.

The chain has TRBV6-5 and TRBJ2-5, with D unresolved. The V gene lost 6 bases and the J gene lost 4 bases, with 18 bases spanning the gap. Germline lookup yields CDR1 MNHEY and CDR2 SVGAGI. The CDR3 covers 15 residues. CDR3 loop: CASRTGQSAGETQYF. DNA for the CDR3: TGTGCCAGCAGAACCGGGCAATCCGCCGGAGAGACCCAGTACTTC.

A few counts support this clonotype. The rearrangement links TRBV6-1 to TRBJ2-7; D is uncertain. The CDR3 is 10 amino acids. Deletions cut 0 bases from V and 10 bases from J, with 4 bases between. Germline V gives CDR1 MNHNS, CDR2 SASEGT. CDR3 loop: CASSEAIQYF. DNA for the CDR3: TGTGCCAGCAGTGAAGCGATTCAGTACTTC.

This rearrangement joins TRBV12-3 or TRBV12-4 to TRBJ2-4, with a possible D match to TRBD2 (5 bases). With the DNA end fitting TRBJ2-7 better, the J assignment may be wrong. CDR3 length: 12 residues. The CDR3 protein is CASRLEIYEQYF. The CDR3 DNA sequence: TGTGCCAGCAGACTAGAGATTTACGAGCAGTACTTC.

The rearrangement uses TRBV7-2 and TRBJ2-1; 7 positions agree with TRBD1. The CDR3 sequence is 15 residues long. Trimming cost V 5 bases and J 3 bases; bases outside gene matches: 7. From germline, CDR1 is SGHTA and CDR2 FQGNSA. CDR3 sequence reads: CASSPSGQLYNEQFF. The DNA of the CDR3 is TGTGCCAGCAGCCCTTCGGGACAGCTCTACAATGAGCAGTTCTTC.

Only a few counts were recorded for this clonotype. The rearrangement links TRBV19 to TRBJ2-1, with 9 nucleotides matching TRBD1. The germline V gene has CDR1 LNHDA and CDR2 SQIVND (reference sequence). There are 16 residues in the CDR3. V shed 4 bases, J shed 1 base, and the junction held 5 bases outside the gene matches. CDR3 sequence (DNA): TGTGCCAGTAGTAGAACAGGGGGCGGATCCTACAATGAGCAGTTCTTC. Translation gives CASSRTGGGSYNEQFF.